This T cell receptor (beta chain) was obtained from a study of shared clonotypes between healthy human individuals. The data were produced by immunoSEQ multiplex PCR, yet TCRdb's version contains in-frame clones alone and is incomplete. This sample yields some 2.1 million clones, of which around 95% are seen a single time; around 1.7% belongs to the top ten. The naive CD8 population came from CD45RO-negative cells selected for CCR7, without terminally differentiated effector memory CD45RA+ cells. Sequencing input: naive CD8+ T cells from PBMCs. This clonotype was sampled from a young man in good health. Some clones in this sample may be carry-over from other donors' samples.

This CDR3 reads CASSFVREVGQETQYF. Here the CDR3 DNA reads TGTGCCAGCAGTTTTGTCCGGGAGGTGGGGCAAGAGACCCAGTACTTC. The chain links TRBV28 to TRBJ2-5; 7 nucleotides agree with TRBD2. The germline V gene encodes CDR1 MDHEN and CDR2 SYDVKM. Trimming removed 3 bases from V and 2 bases from J; junction bases left unmatched: 9. This CDR3 has 16 residues.